Listed below are T cell receptor beta chains from one sample, sequenced in a study of control samples from healthy donors and cancer patients. Profiling relied on immunoSEQ multiplex PCR, and the TCRdb table lists in-frame clones only, not all of them. The top ten clones hold 8.6% of a sample with fewer than 150,000 clones, about 91% of them seen once. The specimen sequenced was blood. The receptors were gathered from a man aged 18-30 years in good health. Both conserved end residues are part of each CDR3. The D gene is left open where the match is weak. Clone size appears in some rows only: once, few, many, or a class for an expanded clone.

clone size	D gene	V gene	J gene	CDR3 protein	CDR3 DNA
-	-	TRBV11-2	TRBJ1-2	CASTILGGAYGYTF	TGTGCCAGCACCATCTTAGGGGGAGCCTATGGCTACACCTTC
-	TRBD1	TRBV29-1	TRBJ1-1	CSVETGQGFFF	TGCAGCGTTGAAACGGGACAGGGCTTCTTCTTT
-	-	TRBV6-5	TRBJ1-3	CASCSRKGSGNTIYF	TGTGCCAGCTGCTCCAGAAAGGGATCCGGAAACACCATATATTTT
-	-	TRBV19	TRBJ2-1	CASSRTGLSYNEQFF	TGTGCCAGTAGTCGTACTGGGCTGTCCTACAATGAGCAGTTCTTC
-	-	TRBV7-8	TRBJ1-3	CASSFRTDSGNTIYF	TGTGCCAGCAGCTTTCGGACGGACTCTGGAAACACCATATATTTT
-	-	TRBV15	TRBJ1-4	CATSRDFLTAGEKLFF	TGTGCCACCAGCAGAGATTTTCTTACGGCAGGAGAAAAACTGTTTTTT
-	TRBD1	TRBV7-8	TRBJ2-1	CASSRGQAAYNEQFF	TGTGCCAGCAGCCGAGGACAGGCAGCCTACAATGAGCAGTTCTTC
once	-	TRBV5-6	TRBJ1-1	CASSTLRTEMESNTEAFF	TGTGCCAGCAGCACGCTTCGGACAGAAATGGAATCGAACACTGAAGCTTTCTTT
-	-	TRBV15	TRBJ1-2	CATSRDEGGYTF	TGTGCCACCAGCAGAGACGAAGGCGGCTACACCTTC
-	-	TRBV29-1	TRBJ1-1	CSLRDTTEAFF	TGCAGCCTCCGGGACACCACTGAAGCTTTCTTT
-	-	TRBV3-1/TRBV3-2	TRBJ1-6	CASSLGPSAPLHF	TGTGCCTCAAGCTTGGGACCCTCTGCACCCCTCCACTTT
-	-	TRBV7-9	TRBJ1-2	CASSFSMTENYGYTF	TGTGCCAGCAGCTTTAGTATGACGGAGAACTATGGCTACACCTTC
-	-	TRBV3-1/TRBV3-2	TRBJ1-2	CASSQEGHDSYGYTF	TGTGCCAGCAGCCAAGAGGGCCACGACAGCTATGGCTACACCTTC
-	-	TRBV2	TRBJ1-1	CASSSNRAGGTEAFF	TGTGCCAGCAGTTCTAACAGGGCGGGGGGCACTGAAGCTTTCTTT
-	-	TRBV6-5	TRBJ1-6	CASSYTAYNSPLHF	TGTGCCAGCAGTTATACAGCCTATAATTCACCCCTCCACTTT
-	-	TRBV6-1	TRBJ2-3	CASSEGDRIWSSTDTQYF	TGTGCCAGCAGTGAGGGAGATAGGATTTGGTCTAGCACAGATACGCAGTATTTT
-	TRBD2	TRBV11-2	TRBJ2-3	CASIPGLAGGPRDTQYF	TGTGCCAGCATCCCGGGACTAGCGGGGGGGCCGAGAGATACGCAGTATTTT
-	-	TRBV24-1	TRBJ1-5	CATSDLRGNQPQHF	TGTGCCACCAGTGATTTACGAGGGAATCAGCCCCAGCATTTT
-	-	TRBV10-1	TRBJ2-3	CASSDTGTTWGTDTQYF	TGCGCCAGCAGTGATACGGGGACCACCTGGGGCACAGATACGCAGTATTTT
-	-	TRBV27	TRBJ1-6	CASSFVTGSNSPLHF	TGTGCCAGCAGTTTTGTAACAGGGAGTAATTCACCCCTCCACTTT
-	-	TRBV4-2	TRBJ2-1	CASSQWGTEQFF	TGTGCCAGCAGCCAATGGGGTACAGAGCAGTTCTTC
once	-	TRBV11-2	TRBJ2-2	CASSPLGPGELFF	TGTGCCAGCAGCCCCCTTGGCCCCGGGGAGCTGTTTTTT
-	-	TRBV11-2	TRBJ1-2	CASSLAARGGGYTF	TGTGCCAGCAGCTTAGCAGCGCGGGGGGGTGGCTACACCTTC
-	-	TRBV5-1	TRBJ2-6	CASRRTVSGANVLTF	TGCGCCAGCAGAAGGACAGTCTCTGGGGCCAACGTCCTGACTTTC
-	-	TRBV30	TRBJ1-2	CAWSDPGRGYTF	TGTGCCTGGAGTGACCCAGGTCGTGGCTACACCTTC
-	-	TRBV6-5	TRBJ2-3	CASSYGTDTQYF	TGTGCCAGCAGTTACGGCACAGATACGCAGTATTTT
-	-	TRBV7-2	TRBJ1-1	CASSSRQRSTEAFF	TGTGCCAGCAGCAGCCGACAACGGAGCACTGAAGCTTTCTTT
-	TRBD2	TRBV6-2/TRBV6-3	TRBJ2-3	CASSYSPLYAGGRGTDTQYF	TGTGCCAGCAGTTACTCCCCCCTATATGCGGGGGGGCGTGGTACAGATACGCAGTATTTT
-	TRBD2	TRBV19	TRBJ2-1	CASTRSGGVNEQFF	TGTGCCAGTACAAGAAGCGGGGGTGTCAATGAGCAGTTCTTC
-	-	TRBV9	TRBJ1-2	CASSPDSQEGYTF	TGTGCCAGCAGCCCCGACAGCCAGGAGGGCTACACCTTC
-	TRBD2	TRBV2	TRBJ2-5	CASSEGAGGLGQETQYF	TGTGCCAGCAGTGAGGGAGCGGGGGGGCTGGGACAAGAGACCCAGTACTTC
-	-	TRBV5-6	TRBJ1-6	CASSVTAYNSPLHF	TGTGCCAGCAGCGTGACAGCCTATAATTCACCCCTCCACTTT
-	-	TRBV6-1	TRBJ1-2	CASSSGREDYGYTF	TGTGCCAGCAGTTCGGGACGGGAGGACTATGGCTACACCTTC
-	TRBD1	TRBV6-5	TRBJ2-5	CASSSRDREGGTQYF	TGTGCCAGCAGTAGCCGGGACAGGGAGGGCGGGACCCAGTACTTC
-	-	TRBV11-2	TRBJ1-2	CASSPEPTRSYTF	TGTGCCAGCAGCCCCGAGCCTACCCGGAGCTACACCTTC
-	-	TRBV7-2	TRBJ2-1	CASSLVTGIYNEQFF	TGTGCCAGCAGCTTAGTTACGGGAATCTACAATGAGCAGTTCTTC
-	-	TRBV12-3/TRBV12-4	TRBJ1-2	CASSSLLLGYTF	TGTGCCAGCAGTTCCCTCCTCCTTGGCTACACCTTC
once	TRBD1	TRBV5-5	TRBJ1-1	CASSLTGVGTEAFF	TGTGCCAGCAGCTTGACAGGGGTCGGCACTGAAGCTTTCTTT
-	TRBD1	TRBV30	TRBJ2-7	CAWSWATGAVYEQYF	TGTGCCTGGAGTTGGGCGACAGGGGCGGTCTACGAGCAGTACTTC
-	-	TRBV19	TRBJ2-7	CASTKSRAEYEQYF	TGTGCCAGTACTAAGTCGCGGGCGGAATACGAGCAGTACTTC
-	-	TRBV18	TRBJ1-2	CASSPQGIHYGYTF	TGTGCCAGCTCACCACAGGGTATTCACTATGGCTACACCTTC
-	-	TRBV10-3	TRBJ1-2	CAISERVAGRYGYTF	TGTGCCATCAGCGAGAGGGTGGCGGGACGCTATGGCTACACCTTC
-	TRBD2	TRBV4-1	TRBJ2-7	CASSRGGEQYF	TGCGCCAGCAGCCGGGGGGGCGAGCAGTACTTC
-	TRBD1	TRBV6-5	TRBJ1-6	CASSYSGDSHNSPLHF	TGTGCCAGCAGTTACTCGGGGGACAGCCATAATTCACCCCTCCACTTT
-	TRBD1	TRBV5-1	TRBJ2-3	CASSLEGTGSITQYF	TGCGCCAGCAGCTTGGAAGGGACAGGGTCAATTACGCAGTATTTT
-	TRBD1	TRBV7-9	TRBJ2-1	CASSLLFGTGSSYNEQFF	TGTGCCAGCAGCTTACTATTCGGGACAGGCAGCTCCTACAATGAGCAGTTCTTC
-	TRBD1	TRBV6-4	TRBJ2-2	CASGTGDTGELFF	TGTGCCAGCGGGACAGGGGACACCGGGGAGCTGTTTTTT
-	TRBD1	TRBV10-1	TRBJ1-1	CASSDGQGNTEAFF	TGCGCCAGCAGTGATGGACAGGGGAACACTGAAGCTTTCTTT
few	-	TRBV5-1	TRBJ1-3	CASSLYTSSGNTIYF	TGCGCCAGCAGCTTATATACCAGCTCTGGAAACACCATATATTTT
-	-	TRBV3-1/TRBV3-2	TRBJ1-3	CASRAQGAGNTIYF	TGTGCCAGCAGGGCACAGGGCGCTGGAAACACCATATATTTT
-	-	TRBV18	TRBJ2-6	CASSPRQVDSGANVLTF	TGTGCCAGCTCACCACGGCAGGTCGACTCTGGGGCCAACGTCCTGACTTTC
-	-	TRBV7-9	TRBJ1-5	CASSSGAGLNQPQHF	TGTGCCAGCAGCTCTGGGGCGGGTTTGAATCAGCCCCAGCATTTT
-	-	TRBV5-6	TRBJ2-2	CASSWTENTGELFF	TGTGCCAGCAGCTGGACAGAAAACACCGGGGAGCTGTTTTTT
-	TRBD2	TRBV4-2	TRBJ2-7	CASSQDPSGGSGEQYF	TGTGCCAGCAGCCAAGATCCCAGCGGGGGGTCGGGAGAGCAGTACTTC
-	-	TRBV29-1	TRBJ1-2	CSVVSGGDYGYTF	TGCAGCGTTGTCTCCGGAGGGGACTATGGCTACACCTTC
-	-	TRBV5-5	TRBJ1-3	CASSVSGLSSGNTIYF	TGTGCCAGCAGCGTTTCCGGGCTTAGCTCTGGAAACACCATATATTTT
-	TRBD1	TRBV7-6	TRBJ1-5	CASSLGTGNAQPQHF	TGTGCCAGCAGCTTGGGGACAGGGAACGCTCAGCCCCAGCATTTT